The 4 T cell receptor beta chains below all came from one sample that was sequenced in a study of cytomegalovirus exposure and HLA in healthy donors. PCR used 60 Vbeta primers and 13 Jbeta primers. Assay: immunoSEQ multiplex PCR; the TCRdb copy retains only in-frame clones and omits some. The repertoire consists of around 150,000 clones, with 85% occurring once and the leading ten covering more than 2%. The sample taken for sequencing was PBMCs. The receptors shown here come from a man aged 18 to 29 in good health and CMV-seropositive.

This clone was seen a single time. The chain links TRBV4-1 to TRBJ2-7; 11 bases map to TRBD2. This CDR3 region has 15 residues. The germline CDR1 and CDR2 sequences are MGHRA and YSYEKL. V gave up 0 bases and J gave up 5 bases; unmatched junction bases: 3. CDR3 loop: CASSQDQLAGDEQYF. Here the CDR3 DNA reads TGCGCCAGCAGCCAAGATCAACTAGCGGGGGACGAGCAGTACTTC.

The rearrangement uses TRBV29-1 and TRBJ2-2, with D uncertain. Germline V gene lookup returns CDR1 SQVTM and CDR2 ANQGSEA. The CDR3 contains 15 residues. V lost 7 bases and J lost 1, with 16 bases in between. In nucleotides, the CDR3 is TGCAGCGCCCAAGATTCGAATAGGAACACCGGGGAGCTGTTTTTT. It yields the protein CSAQDSNRNTGELFF.

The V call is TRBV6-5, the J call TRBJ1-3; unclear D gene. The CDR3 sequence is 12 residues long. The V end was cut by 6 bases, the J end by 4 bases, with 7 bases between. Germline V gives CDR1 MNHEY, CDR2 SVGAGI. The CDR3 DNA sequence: TGTGCCAGCAGCCGCGGCGGAAACACCATATATTTT. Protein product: CASSRGGNTIYF.

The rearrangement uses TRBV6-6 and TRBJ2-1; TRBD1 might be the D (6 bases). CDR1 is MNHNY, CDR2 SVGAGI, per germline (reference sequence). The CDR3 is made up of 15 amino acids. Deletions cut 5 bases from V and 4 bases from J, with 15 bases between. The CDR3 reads CASSTAGTRYNEQFF. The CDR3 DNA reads TGTGCCAGCAGTACAGCCGGGACAAGGTACAATGAGCAGTTCTTC.